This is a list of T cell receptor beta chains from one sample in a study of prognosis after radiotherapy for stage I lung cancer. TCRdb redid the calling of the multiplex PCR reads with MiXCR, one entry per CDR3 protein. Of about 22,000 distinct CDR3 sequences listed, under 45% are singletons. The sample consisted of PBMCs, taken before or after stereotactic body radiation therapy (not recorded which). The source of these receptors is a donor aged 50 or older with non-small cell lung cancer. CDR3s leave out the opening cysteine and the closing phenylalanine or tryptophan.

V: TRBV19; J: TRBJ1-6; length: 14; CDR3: ASSIGGAGWGSPLH
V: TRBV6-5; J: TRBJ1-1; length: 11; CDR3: ASSSNLQDEAF
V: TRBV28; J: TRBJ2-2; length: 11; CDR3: ASSLIGEGGLF
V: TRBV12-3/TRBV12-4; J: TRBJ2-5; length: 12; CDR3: ASRRQMDGETQY
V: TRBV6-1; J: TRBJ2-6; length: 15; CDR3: AIGPCHLGSGANVLT
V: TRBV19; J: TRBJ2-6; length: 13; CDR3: ASSGGTRGANVLT
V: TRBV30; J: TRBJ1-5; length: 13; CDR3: AWRATGGDYQPQH
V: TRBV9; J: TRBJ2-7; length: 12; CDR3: ASSVSSSFDEQY
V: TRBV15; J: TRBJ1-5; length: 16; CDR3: ATSRVTGARAGDQPQH
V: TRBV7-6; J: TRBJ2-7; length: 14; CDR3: ASSLGFDRGAYEQY
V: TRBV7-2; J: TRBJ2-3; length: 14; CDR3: ASSPRRLAGGDTQY
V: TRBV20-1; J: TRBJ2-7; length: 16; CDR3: SARLYVLAGGPWYEQY
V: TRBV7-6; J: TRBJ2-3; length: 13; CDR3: ASSLGWEGTDTQY
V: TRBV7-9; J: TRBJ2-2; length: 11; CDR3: ASSYSRSGELF
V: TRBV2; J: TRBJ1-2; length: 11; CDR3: ASSSTGTYGYT
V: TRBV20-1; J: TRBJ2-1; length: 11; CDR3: SALPGRVNEQF
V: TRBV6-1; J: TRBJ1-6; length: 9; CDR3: ASRDNSPLH
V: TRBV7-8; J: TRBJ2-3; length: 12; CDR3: ASSSGGLTDTQY
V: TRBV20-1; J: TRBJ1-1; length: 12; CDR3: SAISRGMNTEAF
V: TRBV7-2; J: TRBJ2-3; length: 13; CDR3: ASSLGAGVSDTQY
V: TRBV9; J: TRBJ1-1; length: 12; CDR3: ASSPQGQNTEAF
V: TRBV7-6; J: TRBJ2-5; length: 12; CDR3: ASSYSGTQETQY
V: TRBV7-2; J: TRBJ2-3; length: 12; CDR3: ASSLSRGSDTQY
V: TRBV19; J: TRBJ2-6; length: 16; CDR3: ASTGGDREWSGANVLT
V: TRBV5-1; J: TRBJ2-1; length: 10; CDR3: TSSLLGDEQF
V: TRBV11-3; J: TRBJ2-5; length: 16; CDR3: ASSPPVSGGSMGETQY
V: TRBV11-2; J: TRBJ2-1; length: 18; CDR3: ASSLTPRSRASTPYNEQF
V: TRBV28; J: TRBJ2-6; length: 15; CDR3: ASKGRVRGRGANVLT
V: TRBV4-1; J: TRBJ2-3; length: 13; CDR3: ASSQDSLSSDTQY